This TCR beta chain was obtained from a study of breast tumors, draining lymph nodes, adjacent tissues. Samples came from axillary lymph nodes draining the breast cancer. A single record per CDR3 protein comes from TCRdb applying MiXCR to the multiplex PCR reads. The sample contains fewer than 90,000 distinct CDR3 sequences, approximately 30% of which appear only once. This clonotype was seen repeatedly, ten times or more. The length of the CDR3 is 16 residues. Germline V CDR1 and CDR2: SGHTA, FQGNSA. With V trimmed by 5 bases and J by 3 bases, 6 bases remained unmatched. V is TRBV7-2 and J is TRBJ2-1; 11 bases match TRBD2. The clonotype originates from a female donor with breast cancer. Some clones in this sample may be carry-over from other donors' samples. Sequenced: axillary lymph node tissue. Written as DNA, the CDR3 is TGTGCCAGCAGCAAAGTACTAGCGGGAGTCTACAATGAGCAGTTCTTC. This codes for CASSKVLAGVYNEQFF. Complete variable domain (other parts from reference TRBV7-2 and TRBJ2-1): GAGVSQSPSNKVTEKGKDVELRCDPISGHTALYWYRQSLGQGLEFLIYFQGNSAPDKSGLPSDRFSAERTGGSVSTLTIQRTQQEDSAVYLCASSKVLAGVYNEQFFGPGTRLTVL.